This is a list of T cell receptor beta chains from one sample in a study of PD-1 blockade in classical Hodgkin lymphoma. Profiled with immunoSEQ multiplex PCR; TCRdb holds only in-frame clones, not every one. The table lists more than 85,000 clones, around nine tenths of them singletons. The sample here was peripheral blood mononuclear cells (PBMCs), taken before the second cycle of nivolumab. The source is a human donor with classical Hodgkin lymphoma. Each CDR3 is given with its conserved first and last residue. A D gene is named only where the DNA matches it firmly. Size tells how often a clone was seen (once, few, many) or the class of an expanded clone, and some rows leave it out.

d_call,j_call,v_call,clone_size,cdr3_length,cdr3_nt,cdr3_aa
TRBD2,TRBJ2-5,TRBV27,.,16,TGTGCCAGCAAACGCCGCCTAGCGGGAGGTCAAGAGACCCAGTACTTC,CASKRRLAGGQETQYF
TRBD1,TRBJ2-1,TRBV18,.,14,TGTGCCAGCTCACGCGGACAGGGGTACAATGAGCAGTTCTTC,CASSRGQGYNEQFF
.,TRBJ2-2,TRBV5-1,.,12,TGCGCCAGCAGCTTGTTGAGCGGGGAGCTGTTTTTT,CASSLLSGELFF
.,TRBJ1-5,TRBV6-6,.,12,TGTGCCAGCAGTTACTCTGGGGCACCCCAGCATTTT,CASSYSGAPQHF
.,TRBJ1-2,TRBV29-1,.,13,TGCAGCGGGGTCGTTGGCGGGGGCGGTGGCTACACCTTC,CSGVVGGGGGYTF
TRBD1,TRBJ1-2,TRBV5-1,.,16,TGCGCCAGCAGCGGAAACGACAGGGGAGGTTTCTATGGCTACACCTTC,CASSGNDRGGFYGYTF
.,TRBJ1-2,TRBV4-2,.,13,TGTGCCAGCAGCCAAGGGGCGGCAGATGGCTACACCTTC,CASSQGAADGYTF
.,TRBJ1-3,TRBV6-6,.,14,TGTGCCAGCAGTTACAGGGGGGCCGGAAACACCATATATTTT,CASSYRGAGNTIYF
.,TRBJ2-1,TRBV10-3,.,14,TGTGCCATCAGTGAAGGGGGAACTTACAATGAGCAGTTCTTC,CAISEGGTYNEQFF
TRBD1,TRBJ2-1,TRBV28,.,16,TGTGCCAGCAGTTTATTAGGGGGACAGTACTACAATGAGCAGTTCTTC,CASSLLGGQYYNEQFF
.,TRBJ2-3,TRBV14,.,15,TGTGCCAGCAGCCAAGGGGTTCCGCGTGGGGGTACGCAGTATTTT,CASSQGVPRGGTQYF
.,TRBJ2-3,TRBV5-1,.,14,TGCGCCACCAGCCGGGACGCAGGACCCGATACGCAGTATTTT,CATSRDAGPDTQYF
.,TRBJ2-7,TRBV30,.,14,TGTGCCTGGAGTGTGGGGTCGGGCCAGTTCGAGCAGTACTTC,CAWSVGSGQFEQYF
TRBD2,TRBJ2-3,TRBV4-2,.,15,TGTGCCAGCAGCCGGACTAGCGGGCTGGGAGATACGCAGTATTTT,CASSRTSGLGDTQYF
.,TRBJ1-1,TRBV7-9,.,13,TGTGCCAGCAGCGAGACCAGGAAAATGGAAGCTTTCTTT,CASSETRKMEAFF
.,TRBJ2-3,TRBV2,.,15,TGTGCCAGCAGTCCAAGACAGGGGGCAGGGACTAGCGGGTATTTT,CASSPRQGAGTSGYF
TRBD1,TRBJ2-7,TRBV6-6,.,16,TGTGCCAGCAGTTACTCTTTCGACAGGGCCACCTACGAGCAGTACTTC,CASSYSFDRATYEQYF
.,TRBJ2-7,TRBV30,.,13,TGTGCCTGGAGTGCGGGCACTTCCTACGAGCAGTACTTC,CAWSAGTSYEQYF
.,TRBJ2-4,TRBV6-1,.,18,TGTGCCAGCAGTGAAGCGCTTCTAGGTCCGGAGGGGAGAAACATTCAGTACTTC,CASSEALLGPEGRNIQYF
.,TRBJ2-3,TRBV2,few,14,TGTGCCAGCGGGGGGATGAGAACGACAGATACGCAGTATTTT,CASGGMRTTDTQYF
.,TRBJ2-5,TRBV18,.,12,TGTGCCAGCTCACGCGCCCAAGAGACCCAGTACTTC,CASSRAQETQYF
TRBD1,TRBJ2-3,TRBV10-1,.,18,TGCGCCAGCAGCAAGCGTCTTGGGACAGGGGCTCTCACAGATACGCAGTATTTT,CASSKRLGTGALTDTQYF
TRBD1,TRBJ1-2,TRBV27,once,14,TGTGCCAGCAGTCCCGCGGGACAGGGAAATGGCTACACCTTC,CASSPAGQGNGYTF
TRBD2,TRBJ2-1,TRBV29-1,.,17,TGCAGCTCCGGACTAGCGGGCACCTTGAGCTCCTACAATGAGCAGTTCTTC,CSSGLAGTLSSYNEQFF
TRBD1,TRBJ2-7,TRBV28,once,14,TGTGCCATCCAGGGGGTAGGGAGAACTTACGAGCAGTACTTC,CAIQGVGRTYEQYF
.,TRBJ1-3,TRBV10-3,.,15,TGTGCCATCAGTCGGTCCGGAGACGCTGGAAACACCATATATTTT,CAISRSGDAGNTIYF
TRBD1,TRBJ1-4,TRBV19,few,16,TGTGCCAGTAGCCCGGGACAGCGTTTGGCGTCTGAAAAACTGTTTTTT,CASSPGQRLASEKLFF
TRBD2,TRBJ2-3,TRBV6-5,.,15,TGTGCCAGCAGTTACGGGCTAGCGGGCACAGATACGCAGTATTTT,CASSYGLAGTDTQYF
.,TRBJ2-1,TRBV10-2,.,15,TGCGCCAGCAACAGTGGGGAGAAAGGATACAATGAGCAGTTCTTC,CASNSGEKGYNEQFF
TRBD1,TRBJ2-7,TRBV25-1,.,14,TGTGCCAGCAGTGTGACAGGGACGCCCTACGAGCAGTACTTC,CASSVTGTPYEQYF
TRBD1,TRBJ1-3,TRBV28,.,19,TGTGCCAGCAGTTTAAGTGGCAGGGGGGCCTTGATCTCTGGAAACACCATATATTTT,CASSLSGRGALISGNTIYF
.,TRBJ2-3,TRBV29-1,.,13,TGCAGCGTTCCGCCGCGGCCCACAGATACGCAGTATTTT,CSVPPRPTDTQYF
TRBD1,TRBJ1-2,TRBV6-5,.,14,TGTGCCAGCAGAACAGGGGGAGCTAACTATGGCTACACCTTC,CASRTGGANYGYTF
TRBD1,TRBJ2-7,TRBV5-1,.,16,TGCGCCAGCAGCTTGCGGGGCAGGGGGCGCATGTACGAGCAGTACTTC,CASSLRGRGRMYEQYF
.,TRBJ2-7,TRBV7-3,.,11,TGTGCCAGCAGCTCGGGCGGCCAGCAGTACTTC,CASSSGGQQYF
.,TRBJ2-7,TRBV29-1,.,13,TGCAGCGTCTACGTGCTGGGGGCGACCGAGCAGTACTTC,CSVYVLGATEQYF
TRBD2,TRBJ2-7,TRBV10-3,.,16,TGTGCCATCAGTAACAGGAGGACTAGCGTTTCCTACGAGCAGTACTTC,CAISNRRTSVSYEQYF
TRBD2,TRBJ2-2,TRBV19,.,20,TGTGCCAGTAGTATCGTCGGGGTGTTAGCGGGAGAACGTGACACCGGGGAGCTGTTTTTT,CASSIVGVLAGERDTGELFF
TRBD1,TRBJ1-5,TRBV28,.,18,TGTGCCAGCAGTTTTAGGCAGGGGGTCCGATTAGTCCATCAGCCCCAGCATTTT,CASSFRQGVRLVHQPQHF
.,TRBJ2-7,TRBV10-1,once,15,TGCGCCAGCAGTGAACGGACACTGGGGTCCTACGAGCAGTACTTC,CASSERTLGSYEQYF